Each of the 27 T cell receptor beta chains below was sequenced from the same sample in a study of blood T cell repertoires in COVID-19. Libraries were prepared by immunoSEQ multiplex PCR; TCRdb keeps only in-frame clonotypes and omits some of them. The sample holds under 45,000 clones; roughly 80% are singletons and the top ten take roughly 3.1%. The sample was peripheral blood. Every receptor here comes from a man in his 70s with COVID-19, enrolled during active disease.

The chain couples TRBV5-1 to TRBJ2-5, with 14 bases that match TRBD2. From germline, CDR1 is SGHRS and CDR2 YFSETQ. V shed 0 bases, J shed 5 bases, and the junction held 6 bases outside the gene matches. The CDR3 is 17 amino acids. The CDR3 bases are TGCGCCAGCAGCTTGGGGGGGACTAGCGGGAGCAGTGAGACCCAGTACTTC. Its protein is CASSLGGTSGSSETQYF.

The chain couples TRBV27 to TRBJ2-1; possibly TRBD2 for D (6 bases). With 0 bases removed from V and 5 bases from J, the gap between germline ends came to 8 bases. The CDR3 runs to 14 residues. Germline V lookup: CDR1 MNHEY, CDR2 SMNVEV (reference sequence). In DNA form, the CDR3 reads TGTGCCAGCAGTTTATCGGGACTTCACAATGAGCAGTTCTTC. It is translated as CASSLSGLHNEQFF.

The V call is TRBV12-5, the J call TRBJ2-1; TRBD2 might be the D (5 bases). Trimming shortened V by 3 bases and J by 6 bases, and 15 bases separated the two germline ends. This CDR3 has 15 amino acids. Germline V gene sequence: CDR1 LGHNT, CDR2 FRNRAP. CDR3 residues: CASGLSLGGRNEQFF. The CDR3 nucleotides are TGTGCTAGTGGTTTATCTCTAGGAGGCCGCAATGAGCAGTTCTTC.

This chain joins TRBV5-6 and TRBJ2-7; 7 nucleotides match TRBD1. This CDR3 is 14 amino acids long. CDR1 is SGHDT, CDR2 YYEEEE, per germline. Losses at the gene ends were 4 bases for V and 3 bases for J; bases not matched to a gene: 7. For the CDR3, the DNA is TGTGCCAGCAGCGGCCAGGGGGTAGACTACGAGCAGTACTTC. This encodes CASSGQGVDYEQYF.

The chain recombines TRBV5-4 with TRBJ2-7, with 8 nucleotides matching TRBD2. Germline V gene lookup returns CDR1 SGHNT and CDR2 YYREEE (reference sequence). The trim removed 5 bases at V and 0 bases at J, leaving 7 bases unmatched. This CDR3 is 15 amino acids long. CDR3 sequence reads: CASRMFSGSSYEQYF. CDR3 DNA: TGTGCCAGCAGGATGTTCAGCGGGAGCTCCTACGAGCAGTACTTC.

CDR3 residues: CSADDRTSGHYEQYF. As DNA, the CDR3 is TGCAGCGCTGACGACCGGACTAGCGGACACTACGAGCAGTACTTC. The gene calls are TRBV29-1 and TRBJ2-7, with 10 bases identical to TRBD2. The CDR3 is 15 amino acids. Germline CDR1 is SQVTM and CDR2 is ANQGSEA. The trim removed 7 bases at V and 3 bases at J, leaving 12 bases unmatched.

The rearrangement links TRBV7-2 to TRBJ2-3; D call uncertain. CDR1 is SGHTA, CDR2 FQGNSA, per germline. The length of the CDR3 is 13 residues. Trimming removed 5 bases from V and 4 bases from J, with 10 bases in between. This chain's CDR3 is CASSVPFADTQYF. The CDR3 nucleotides are TGTGCCAGCAGCGTCCCCTTCGCAGATACGCAGTATTTT. Filled out from reference TRBV7-2 and TRBJ2-3, the complete variable domain reads GAGVSQSPSNKVTEKGKDVELRCDPISGHTALYWYRQSLGQGLEFLIYFQGNSAPDKSGLPSDRFSAERTGGSVSTLTIQRTQQEDSAVYLCASSVPFADTQYFGPGTRLTVL.

The V and J genes are TRBV9 and TRBJ1-1; 7 positions match TRBD1. Germline loops: CDR1 SGDLS, CDR2 YYNGEE. V shed 5 bases and J 1 base; nucleotides not matched to a gene: 5. The CDR3 runs to 14 residues. The CDR3 protein is CASSPGTANTEAFF. DNA for the CDR3: TGTGCCAGCAGTCCCGGGACAGCGAACACTGAAGCTTTCTTT.

In its sample, this clone ranks as medium-sized. V usage is TRBV28 and J usage is TRBJ1-1, with TRBD1 as a possible D gene (6 bases). Germline CDR1 reads MDHEN; CDR2 reads SYDVKM. The CDR3 is made up of 15 amino acids. The V end was cut by 2 bases, the J end by 3 bases, with 13 bases between. The CDR3 bases are TGTGCCAGCAGTTTACTGGGCAGGGGTGACACTGAAGCTTTCTTT. It translates to CASSLLGRGDTEAFF.

The chain joins TRBV21-1 to TRBJ2-2; the table calls TRBD1, which could not be checked here. TRBV21-1 counts as a pseudogene. The CDR3 sequence is 15 residues long. This chain's CDR3 is CASSKEHLITGELFF. The CDR3 nucleotides are TGTGCCAGCAGCAAAGAACATCTGATCACCGGGGAGCTGTTTTTT.

Relative to its sample, this clone is medium-sized (0.01 to 0.1%). The genes are TRBV30 and TRBJ1-1, with D maybe TRBD1 (5 bases). CDR3 length equals 14 residues. Germline values: CDR1 GTSNPN, CDR2 SVGIG (reference sequence). The ends were cut back, 0 bases at V and 0 bases at J, with 8 bases in the middle. The CDR3 coding sequence is TGTGCCTGGAGTGTACAGGTAATGAACACTGAAGCTTTCTTT. Translation: CAWSVQVMNTEAFF.

The rearrangement uses TRBV4-3 and TRBJ1-2; the D is unclear. The germline V and J ends were trimmed by 3 bases and 4 bases, with 15 bases remaining between them. The germline V gene has CDR1 LGHNA and CDR2 YSLEER. There are 15 residues in the CDR3. DNA of the CDR3: TGCGCCAGCAGCCACCATAGCAGCAGCGTCTATGGCTACACCTTC. Its protein product is CASSHHSSSVYGYTF.

This chain uses TRBV18 with TRBJ1-2; 8 bases are shared with TRBD1. Germline V gene lookup returns CDR1 KGHSH and CDR2 LQKENI. The ends lost 5 bases at V and 4 bases at J; junction bases unmatched: 12. The CDR3 extends over 16 amino acids. The CDR3 region has the DNA TGTGCCAGCTCAGTATCGGGACAGGCCCAGAGCTATGGCTACACCTTC. It encodes CASSVSGQAQSYGYTF.

The rearrangement joins TRBV7-3 to TRBJ2-3, with 7 bases that match TRBD2. The V and J ends lost 5 bases and 4 bases, in that order; junction bases with no gene match: 12. CDR1 is SGHTA, CDR2 FQGTGA, per germline. The CDR3 runs 16 residues. CDR3 in amino acids: CASSAPGTTASDTQYF. CDR3 in DNA: TGTGCCAGCAGCGCCCCCGGGACTACCGCTTCAGATACGCAGTATTTT. Full variable domain (missing parts from reference TRBV7-3 and TRBJ2-3): GAGVSQTPSNKVTEKGKYVELRCDPISGHTALYWYRQSLGQGPEFLIYFQGTGAADDSGLPNDRFFAVRPEGSVSTLKIQRTERGDSAVYLCASSAPGTTASDTQYFGPGTRLTVL.

This clone was counted between two and nine times. The J gene is TRBJ1-2, the V gene TRBV7-2, with 8 bases matching TRBD1. Germline loops: CDR1 SGHTA, CDR2 FQGNSA. J lost 5 bases, V lost 5 bases, and 7 bases had no gene match. The CDR3 has 14 amino acids. The CDR3 coding sequence is TGTGCCAGCAGCCTCGGGACAGGTGGTTATGGCTACACCTTC. It yields the protein CASSLGTGGYGYTF.

This chain connects TRBV7-2 to TRBJ2-7; 10 bases match TRBD1. The CDR3 contains 15 residues. The junction had 9 bases not matched to a gene; V was cut back by 5 bases and J by 5 bases. Germline V gene data show CDR1 as SGHTA and CDR2 as FQGNSA. The CDR3 reads CASSLGQGVPNEQYF. The CDR3 DNA sequence: TGTGCCAGCAGCCTCGGACAGGGGGTTCCCAACGAGCAGTACTTC.

This chain links TRBV4-2 with TRBJ1-2, with TRBD1 as a possible D gene (6 bases). Trimming cost V 4 bases and J 4 bases, with 16 bases left between them. In germline, CDR1 is LGHNA, CDR2 YNFKEQ. The CDR3 is 15 residues long. The CDR3 DNA reads TGTGCCAGCAGCCCGCGAGCGGGACAATCCTATGGCTACACCTTC. It is translated as CASSPRAGQSYGYTF.

The genes are TRBV2 and TRBJ1-1, with TRBD1 as a possible D gene (5 bases). V was shortened by 0 bases and J by 7 bases, with 6 bases between the two germline ends. Germline values: CDR1 SNHLY, CDR2 FYNNEI. The length of the CDR3 is 12 residues. CDR3 DNA: TGTGCCAGCAGTGAAGCCGGGGGTGAAGCTTTCTTT. Translation: CASSEAGGEAFF.

The genes are TRBV6-1 and TRBJ2-7, with 7 bases lining up with TRBD1. Germline V gene data show CDR1 as MNHNS and CDR2 as SASEGT. V lost 2 bases and J lost 0; bases outside the gene matches: 4. The CDR3 runs 15 residues. CDR3 nucleotides: TGTGCCAGCAGTGAAAGACGGGACAGCTCCTACGAGCAGTACTTC. Protein product: CASSERRDSSYEQYF.

V is TRBV6-5 and J is TRBJ2-1, with a possible D match to TRBD2 (6 bases). Germline V CDR1 and CDR2: MNHEY, SVGAGI. The germline V and J ends were trimmed by 5 bases and 0 bases, with 11 bases remaining between them. CDR3 length: 15 residues. As DNA, the CDR3 is TGTGCCAGCAGTCCTAGCGTCACCTCCTACAATGAGCAGTTCTTC. It codes for CASSPSVTSYNEQFF.

The chain couples TRBV7-9 to TRBJ1-1; D unclear. There are 14 residues in the CDR3. CDR1 SEHNR and CDR2 FQNEAQ come from the germline V gene (reference sequence). Trimming removed 5 bases at V and 6 bases at J, with 16 bases between. CDR3 DNA: TGTGCCAGCAGCGATCGGGCGCGGGTTTCTGAAGCTTTCTTT. It specifies CASSDRARVSEAFF. The variable domain in full, with the rest retrieved from reference TRBV7-9 and TRBJ1-1, is DTGVSQNPRHKITKRGQNVTFRCDPISEHNRLYWYRQTLGQGPEFLTYFQNEAQLEKSRLLSDRFSAERPKGSFSTLEIQRTEQGDSAMYLCASSDRARVSEAFFGQGTRLTVV.

V is TRBV7-2 and J is TRBJ1-1; D remains unclear. The CDR3 length is 13 residues. V was clipped by 6 bases and J by 9 bases, with 17 bases between them. In germline, CDR1 is SGHTA, CDR2 FQGNSA. The CDR3 nucleotides are TGTGCCAGCAGGCCACTGTCGCCGGGGAAAGCTTTCTTT. It is translated as CASRPLSPGKAFF. The full variable domain, completed using reference TRBV7-2 and TRBJ1-1, is GAGVSQSPSNKVTEKGKDVELRCDPISGHTALYWYRQSLGQGLEFLIYFQGNSAPDKSGLPSDRFSAERTGGSVSTLTIQRTQQEDSAVYLCASRPLSPGKAFFGQGTRLTVV.

The chain carries TRBV7-9 and TRBJ2-2; possibly TRBD2 for D (6 bases). This CDR3 has 14 amino acids. Deletions cut 6 bases from V and 4 bases from J, with 12 bases between. Per the germline V gene, CDR1 is SEHNR and CDR2 is FQNEAQ (reference sequence). For the CDR3, the DNA is TGTGCCAGCAGGTCGGGAGTTGTCACCGGGGAGCTGTTTTTT. Its translation: CASRSGVVTGELFF.

This chain joins TRBV29-1 and TRBJ2-1; 7 bases agree with TRBD2. Germline V gene lookup returns CDR1 SQVTM and CDR2 ANQGSEA. CDR3 size: 16 residues. V was clipped by 5 bases and J by 0 bases; unmatched bases: 10. Written as DNA, the CDR3 is TGCAGCGTTACGGGAGGAAACGTCGGCTCCTACAATGAGCAGTTCTTC. Translating it yields CSVTGGNVGSYNEQFF.

This chain connects TRBV10-3 to TRBJ2-2; TRBD1 might be the D (5 bases). Germline lookup yields CDR1 ENHRY and CDR2 SYGVKD. The CDR3 loop spans 15 amino acids. Trimming pared 4 bases from V and 4 bases from J, leaving 13 bases between. For the CDR3, the DNA is TGTGCCATCAGTGTTGTCCAGGGATCCACCGGGGAGCTGTTTTTT. This translates into CAISVVQGSTGELFF.

This clone came up once. The V gene is TRBV19, the J gene TRBJ2-7; TRBD1 is a possible D gene (5 bases). CDR3 length: 15 amino acids. The V and J ends lost 5 bases and 2 bases respectively, with 16 bases between them. CDR1 and CDR2 (germline): LNHDA, SQIVND (reference sequence). CDR3 nucleotide sequence: TGTGCCAGTAGTTCCGCTTGGGGCGCGACCTACGAGCAGTACTTC. This sequence encodes CASSSAWGATYEQYF.

The V gene is TRBV20-1, the J gene TRBJ1-1; D unresolved. Germline V gene sequence: CDR1 DFQATT, CDR2 SNEGSKA (reference sequence). This CDR3 is 12 amino acids long. The germline V and J ends were trimmed by 3 bases and 1 base, with 6 bases remaining between them. CDR3 DNA sequence: TGCAGTGCTAGTGACGGGAACACTGAAGCTTTCTTT. Protein product: CSASDGNTEAFF.